These 9 T cell receptor beta chains were all obtained from the same sample, sequenced in a study of CD8 T cells in ankylosing spondylitis. MiXCR, applied by TCRdb to the 5' RACE reads, yields one record per CDR3 protein. The sample has hundreds of thousands of distinct CDR3 sequences; 8% to 9% are singletons. Source material: blood, either unsorted or a sorted T cell fraction (not recorded which). The receptors stem from a female donor with ankylosing spondylitis or in good health (not recorded which).

In this sample, this clonotype turned up many times. The rearrangement uses TRBV5-1 and TRBJ2-2; 7 nucleotides line up with TRBD2. Losses at the gene ends were 6 bases for V and 4 bases for J; bases not matched to a gene: 9. The CDR3 has 15 residues. Per germline, CDR1 SGHRS and CDR2 YFSETQ. In DNA form, the CDR3 reads TGCGCCAGCACCCGAGGGGAGGGCGGCACCGGGGAGCTGTTTTTT. Its protein product is CASTRGEGGTGELFF. The whole variable domain, filled in from reference TRBV5-1 and TRBJ2-2, reads KAGVTQTPRYLIKTRGQQVTLSCSPISGHRSVSWYQQTPGQGLQFLFEYFSETQRNKGNFPGRFSGRQFSNSRSEMNVSTLELGDSALYLCASTRGEGGTGELFFGEGSRLTVL.

Of note for this clonotype: Germline is not matched at one junction end, which may reflect a read error. The gene calls are TRBV18 and TRBJ2-4; D tentatively reads TRBD1 or TRBD2 (5 bases each). Looked up from germline, CDR1 is KGHSH and CDR2 is LQKENI. CDR3 size: 18 residues. For the CDR3, the DNA is TGTACCAGCTCACCATCCTTGGTGGGGGAACTAGCCAAAAACATTCAGTACTTC. Residues: CTSSPSLVGELAKNIQYF.

This clonotype has ten or more counts. The V and J genes are TRBV7-2 and TRBJ1-5; the D is unclear. V gave up 1 base and J gave up 2 bases, with 9 bases separating them. Germline assignment: CDR1 SGHTA and CDR2 FQGNSA. This CDR3 has 15 residues. CDR3 nucleotide sequence: TGTGCCAGCAGCTTAGTCCTGGGTGGCAATCAGCCCCAGCATTTT. Protein: CASSLVLGGNQPQHF.

In its sample, this clonotype was seen many times. CDR3 sequence reads: CASSLETGNTIYF. The CDR3 nucleotides read TGCGCCAGCAGCTTGGAAACGGGGAACACCATATATTTT. This chain connects TRBV5-1 to TRBJ1-3; D is unresolved. CDR3 length: 13 amino acids. Germline CDR1 and CDR2: SGHRS and YFSETQ. V lost 0 bases and J 7 bases, leaving 8 bases between the germline ends.

This chain uses TRBV7-2 with TRBJ1-3, with D uncertain. The CDR3 runs 14 residues. In germline, CDR1 is SGHTA, CDR2 FQGNSA. Trimming took 1 base from V and 8 from J, leaving 12 bases between them. The CDR3 region is CASSLDGGSDTIYF. The CDR3 nucleotides read TGTGCCAGCAGCTTAGATGGAGGGTCAGACACCATATATTTT.

This clonotype was seen ten or more times. The chain has TRBV10-3 and TRBJ1-1; TRBD1 agrees at 8 bases. The CDR3 spans 14 residues. V lost 6 bases and J lost 5; bases outside the gene matches: 8. Germline loops: CDR1 ENHRY, CDR2 SYGVKD. CDR3: CAISRTGRGTEAFF. In nucleotides, the CDR3 is TGTGCCATCAGCCGGACAGGGAGAGGTACTGAAGCTTTCTTT.

The chain links TRBV11-2 to TRBJ2-7; 14 bases agree with TRBD2. This CDR3 spans 18 amino acids. Germline CDR1 reads SGHAT; CDR2 reads FQNNGV. V lost 4 bases, J lost 3 bases, and 11 bases stayed unmatched. The CDR3 DNA is TGTGCCAGCAGCTCGACGGGACTAGCGGGAGAATGGGACTACGAGCAGTACTTC. Protein sequence: CASSSTGLAGEWDYEQYF.

This clonotype was counted ten times or more. This chain joins TRBV12-3 or TRBV12-4 and TRBJ1-1; 7 bases are shared with TRBD1. This CDR3 spans 12 amino acids. The V and J ends lost 7 bases and 8 bases, in that order; junction bases with no gene match: 7. CDR3 in amino acids: CASTKDRVEAFF. CDR3 sequence (DNA): TGTGCCAGCACCAAAGACAGGGTGGAAGCTTTCTTT.

This clonotype was recorded at least ten times. V gene TRBV2 combines with J gene TRBJ2-3; 7 bases are a match to TRBD1. V trimming: 4 bases; J trimming: 4 bases; junction bases outside the gene matches: 8. Germline assignment: CDR1 SNHLY and CDR2 FYNNEI. CDR3 size: 15 residues. CDR3 sequence: CASSVDGDSSDTQYF. CDR3 DNA sequence: TGTGCCAGCAGTGTCGACGGGGACAGCTCAGATACGCAGTATTTT.